A single sample gave rise to the 8 T cell receptor beta chains below, sequenced in a study of T cells in Graves' hyperthyroidism and ophthalmopathy. The investigators amplified TCR beta CDR3 regions from RNA transcripts. When the TCR CDR3 underwent first-round RT-PCR, the HTBI primer set was used. TCRdb redid the calling of the multiplex PCR reads with MiXCR, one entry per CDR3 protein. The sample records about 600,000 distinct CDR3 sequences, around 15% being singletons. The sample comprised blood. These receptors originate from a woman in her thirties or forties with Graves' ophthalmopathy.

The chain carries TRBV7-6 and TRBJ1-1; no clear D gene. V shed 3 bases and J shed 4 bases, with 12 bases lying between them. CDR1 SGHVS and CDR2 FNYEAQ come from the germline V gene. The CDR3 length is 14 residues. In nucleotides, the CDR3 is TGTGCCAGCAGCTTGAACCCGGATTTCACTGAAGCTTTCTTT. Its protein is CASSLNPDFTEAFF.

The rearrangement links TRBV12-3 or TRBV12-4 to TRBJ1-1; TRBD1 agrees at 9 bases. The J segment lost 4 bases and the V segment lost 6 bases, leaving 9 bases of the junction unmatched. The CDR3 has 15 residues. The CDR3 DNA reads TGTGCCAGCAGCCCTAACAGGGGGCGCGGCACTGAAGCTTTCTTT. As protein: CASSPNRGRGTEAFF.

The sample holds many counts of this clonotype. The genes are TRBV20-1 and TRBJ2-7, with D perhaps matching TRBD1 (5 bases). CDR3 length: 17 residues. Per germline, CDR1 DFQATT and CDR2 SNEGSKA (reference sequence). With 1 base removed from V and 7 bases from J, the gap between germline ends came to 26 bases. CDR3 nucleotide sequence: TGCAGTGCTAGAGCCCCCGACAGCCGAGTACGAGACGTGGAGCAGTACTTC. Translating gives CSARAPDSRVRDVEQYF.

The V and J genes are TRBV6-1 and TRBJ2-7; TRBD1 matches at 10 bases. CDR3 length equals 14 residues. The V segment lost 6 bases and the J segment 2 bases; nucleotides outside the gene matches: 4. Germline V gene lookup returns CDR1 MNHNS and CDR2 SASEGT. The CDR3 reads CASRRDRGPYEQYF. CDR3 DNA: TGTGCCAGCAGGAGGGACAGGGGCCCCTACGAGCAGTACTTC.

This clonotype was recorded at least ten times. J is TRBJ2-5 and V is TRBV20-1, with D perhaps matching TRBD2 (6 bases). The ends were cut back, 2 bases at V and 5 bases at J, with 15 bases in the middle. CDR3 length: 14 amino acids. CDR1 is DFQATT, CDR2 SNEGSKA, per germline (reference sequence). CDR3 region: CSARTGGIRETQYF. The CDR3 coding sequence is TGCAGTGCTAGAACCGGCGGGATCCGGGAGACCCAGTACTTC.

The table lists this clonotype with a few counts. The chain couples TRBV29-1 to TRBJ1-2, with D possibly being TRBD1 (5 bases). CDR1 and CDR2 (germline): SQVTM, ANQGSEA. V lost 3 bases, J lost 1 base, and 9 bases lay in between. CDR3 length: 13 residues. The CDR3 DNA is TGCAGCGTTGACAAGGGGCTTAACTATGGCTACACCTTC. Amino acids: CSVDKGLNYGYTF.

This clonotype was found a few times. This sequence joins TRBV7-8 and TRBJ2-2, with 8 nucleotides matching TRBD2. V lost 5 bases to trimming and J lost 1 base; unmatched junction nucleotides: 6. Germline V gene data show CDR1 as SGHVS and CDR2 as FQNEAQ. The CDR3 runs 16 residues. The CDR3 here is CASSLPGTRNTGELFF. DNA for the CDR3: TGTGCCAGCAGCCTCCCGGGGACTAGGAACACCGGGGAGCTGTTTTTT.

This clonotype was seen at least ten times. The J gene is TRBJ2-7, the V gene TRBV11-2; D may be TRBD2 (6 bases). Trimming took off 3 bases at V and 9 bases at J, with 18 bases between the two ends. The CDR3 extends over 14 amino acids. Germline loops: CDR1 SGHAT, CDR2 FQNNGV. DNA for the CDR3: TGTGCCAGCAGCTTCGGGACTCTCTCCTGGGGGCAGTACTTC. Its protein is CASSFGTLSWGQYF.